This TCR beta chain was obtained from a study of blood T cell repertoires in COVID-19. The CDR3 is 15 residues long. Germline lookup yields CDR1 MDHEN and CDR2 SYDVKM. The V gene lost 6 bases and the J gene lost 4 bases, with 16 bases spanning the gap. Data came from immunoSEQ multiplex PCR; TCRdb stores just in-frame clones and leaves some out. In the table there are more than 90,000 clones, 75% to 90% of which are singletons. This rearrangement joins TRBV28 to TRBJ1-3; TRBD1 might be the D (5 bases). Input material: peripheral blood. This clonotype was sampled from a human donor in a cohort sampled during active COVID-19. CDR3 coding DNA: TGTGCCAGCAGCACCGACAGCGCGGGGGGAAACACCATATATTTT. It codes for CASSTDSAGGNTIYF.